This T cell receptor beta chain is from a study of cytomegalovirus exposure and HLA in healthy donors. Findings and caveats of the study: Prior analysis indicated that the majority of TCR beta V segments exhibited productivity approximately 87% or approximately 30% of the time.

Trimming cost V 0 bases and J 2 bases, with 6 bases left between them. This CDR3 has 13 amino acids. CDR1 is SGHRS, CDR2 YFSETQ, per germline. In regard to this clone: The target antigen is unknown.

Vbeta (60) and Jbeta (13) primers were used in the PCR. Profiled with immunoSEQ multiplex PCR; TCRdb holds only in-frame clones, not every one. The data show 150,000 to 200,000 clones, with more than 60% seen just once and 1.4% to 1.5% held by the top ten. The sequenced sample consisted of PBMCs. The V call is TRBV5-1, the J call TRBJ2-7; D is unresolved. This receptor was obtained from a woman in her twenties or thirties in good health and CMV-seropositive. Here the CDR3 reads CASSLATAYEQYF. The DNA for the CDR3 is TGCGCCAGCAGCTTGGCCACGGCCTACGAGCAGTACTTC.